These T cell receptor beta chains were read from a single sample in a study of blood T cell repertoires in COVID-19. Generated by immunoSEQ multiplex PCR, the TCRdb table keeps only in-frame clones and is missing some. The table has about 150,000 clones, 84% seen once; the top ten hold roughly 2.3%. Sample: peripheral blood. The receptors come from a man in his 70s with acute or convalescent COVID-19. The CDR3 runs from the conserved cysteine through the conserved F or W. D genes are given only for firm matches. Some rows have no size entry. The others give once, few or many, or a class for an expanded clone.

v_gene: TRBV19
len: 15
j_gene: TRBJ2-5
d_gene: TRBD2
abundance: NA
CDR3nt: TGTGCCAGTAGTGTCCAGCGGGGGGGAGGGGAGACCCAGTACTTC
CDR3aa: CASSVQRGGGETQYF

v_gene: TRBV3-1/TRBV3-2
len: 15
j_gene: TRBJ1-2
d_gene: NA
abundance: NA
CDR3nt: TGTGCCAGCAGCCAAGGGCCGTCATCCAACTATGGCTACACCTTC
CDR3aa: CASSQGPSSNYGYTF

v_gene: TRBV7-2
len: 14
j_gene: TRBJ1-2
d_gene: NA
abundance: NA
CDR3nt: TGTGCCAGCAGCTTAGAGATAGTGAGCTATGGCTACACCTTC
CDR3aa: CASSLEIVSYGYTF

v_gene: TRBV12-3/TRBV12-4
len: 13
j_gene: TRBJ1-6
d_gene: TRBD1
abundance: NA
CDR3nt: TGTGCCAGCAGCCTGGACAGGGACTCACCCCTCCACTTT
CDR3aa: CASSLDRDSPLHF

v_gene: TRBV5-1
len: 17
j_gene: TRBJ1-4
d_gene: TRBD1
abundance: NA
CDR3nt: TGCGCCAGCAGTACTTCCGGTTTAGGGACAGGTTTGGGAAAACTGTTTTTT
CDR3aa: CASSTSGLGTGLGKLFF

v_gene: TRBV29-1
len: 15
j_gene: TRBJ2-1
d_gene: NA
abundance: once
CDR3nt: TGCAGCGTTGTTCCCAGCGATGGAGTGGGCAATGAGCAGTTCTTC
CDR3aa: CSVVPSDGVGNEQFF

v_gene: TRBV18
len: 14
j_gene: TRBJ1-4
d_gene: NA
abundance: NA
CDR3nt: TGTGCCAGCTCACCTAGCGCCGTGGGGGAAAAACTGTTTTTT
CDR3aa: CASSPSAVGEKLFF

v_gene: TRBV5-1
len: 16
j_gene: TRBJ2-3
d_gene: NA
abundance: once
CDR3nt: TGCGCCAGCAGCTTGGATGGTAGTACCGTCACAGATACGCAGTATTTT
CDR3aa: CASSLDGSTVTDTQYF

v_gene: TRBV10-3
len: 16
j_gene: TRBJ2-1
d_gene: NA
abundance: NA
CDR3nt: TGTGCCATCAGACCAGCCAGGGGCGATAAGGGCGATGAGCAGTTCTTC
CDR3aa: CAIRPARGDKGDEQFF

v_gene: TRBV11-2
len: 15
j_gene: TRBJ1-2
d_gene: NA
abundance: few
CDR3nt: TGTGCCAGCAGCCCCCAGGAAGGGGTGCCCAGGGGCTACACCTTC
CDR3aa: CASSPQEGVPRGYTF

v_gene: TRBV11-2
len: 16
j_gene: TRBJ1-2
d_gene: TRBD1
abundance: NA
CDR3nt: TGTGCCAGCAGCTTAGGCCTATCACAGGGGGTGGATGGCTACACCTTC
CDR3aa: CASSLGLSQGVDGYTF

v_gene: TRBV27
len: 15
j_gene: TRBJ2-1
d_gene: TRBD2
abundance: NA
CDR3nt: TGTGCCAGCAGTTCCCCAGCGGGGGGGAACAATGAGCAGTTCTTC
CDR3aa: CASSSPAGGNNEQFF

v_gene: TRBV28
len: 16
j_gene: TRBJ2-1
d_gene: TRBD1
abundance: NA
CDR3nt: TGTGCCAGCAGTTTCGGGGGACAGGGGGGCCTCCATGAGCAGTTCTTC
CDR3aa: CASSFGGQGGLHEQFF

v_gene: TRBV2
len: 15
j_gene: TRBJ1-5
d_gene: TRBD1
abundance: NA
CDR3nt: TGTGCCAGCAGTGAGGTGACAGGGGGCCATCAGCCCCAGCATTTT
CDR3aa: CASSEVTGGHQPQHF

v_gene: TRBV11-3
len: 14
j_gene: TRBJ2-1
d_gene: NA
abundance: NA
CDR3nt: TGTGCCAGCAGCTTAGTGACAGGGCGGGGTGAGCAGTTCTTC
CDR3aa: CASSLVTGRGEQFF

v_gene: TRBV5-1
len: 15
j_gene: TRBJ1-3
d_gene: TRBD1
abundance: NA
CDR3nt: TGCGCCAGCAGCTCCCGGACAGGGGACGGAAACACCATATATTTT
CDR3aa: CASSSRTGDGNTIYF

v_gene: TRBV10-1
len: 14
j_gene: TRBJ2-1
d_gene: TRBD2
abundance: NA
CDR3nt: TGCGCCAGCAGTGAGTCCGGACTAGAAAATGAGCAGTTCTTC
CDR3aa: CASSESGLENEQFF

v_gene: TRBV7-8
len: 15
j_gene: TRBJ1-5
d_gene: NA
abundance: NA
CDR3nt: TGTGCCAGCAGCTTAGCCTCCGGCGCGGATCAGCCCCAGCATTTT
CDR3aa: CASSLASGADQPQHF

v_gene: TRBV28
len: 14
j_gene: TRBJ2-2
d_gene: NA
abundance: NA
CDR3nt: TGTGCCAGCACCCACTCTCGCTACACCGGGGAGCTGTTTTTT
CDR3aa: CASTHSRYTGELFF

v_gene: TRBV6-5
len: 14
j_gene: TRBJ1-1
d_gene: NA
abundance: NA
CDR3nt: TGTGCCAGCAAGGGAATCCCGGGAGCCTTGGAAGCTTTCTTT
CDR3aa: CASKGIPGALEAFF

v_gene: TRBV7-3
len: 15
j_gene: TRBJ2-1
d_gene: TRBD1
abundance: NA
CDR3nt: TGTGCCAGCAGCGACGGACAGGGGGCCTACAATGAGCAGTTCTTC
CDR3aa: CASSDGQGAYNEQFF

v_gene: TRBV18
len: 12
j_gene: TRBJ2-7
d_gene: NA
abundance: NA
CDR3nt: TGTGCCAGCTCACCCGGGTCCTACGAGCAGTACTTC
CDR3aa: CASSPGSYEQYF

v_gene: TRBV7-9
len: 13
j_gene: TRBJ1-2
d_gene: TRBD1
abundance: few
CDR3nt: TGTGCCAGCAGCTTAGACAGGGGAAGTGGCTACACCTTC
CDR3aa: CASSLDRGSGYTF

v_gene: TRBV28
len: 15
j_gene: TRBJ2-4
d_gene: TRBD1
abundance: once
CDR3nt: TGTGCCAGCAGTTTCCCACAGGGGGTCAAAAACATTCAGTACTTC
CDR3aa: CASSFPQGVKNIQYF

v_gene: TRBV7-2
len: 17
j_gene: TRBJ1-1
d_gene: TRBD1
abundance: NA
CDR3nt: TGTGCCAGCAGCTTAGTGGGGGCAACAGGGGCAGGGACTGAAGCTTTCTTT
CDR3aa: CASSLVGATGAGTEAFF

v_gene: TRBV7-8
len: 16
j_gene: TRBJ1-5
d_gene: TRBD1
abundance: NA
CDR3nt: TGTGCCAGCAGCAAAGGACAGGGGGCTATCAGTCAGCCCCAGCATTTT
CDR3aa: CASSKGQGAISQPQHF

v_gene: TRBV2
len: 16
j_gene: TRBJ2-7
d_gene: TRBD1
abundance: NA
CDR3nt: TGTGCCAGCAGTTACCTGGTCGTTGGGACAGGGGATGAGCAGTACTTC
CDR3aa: CASSYLVVGTGDEQYF

v_gene: TRBV11-3
len: 15
j_gene: TRBJ2-1
d_gene: TRBD1
abundance: NA
CDR3nt: TGTGCCAGCAGCAGGGGACAGGGGGCCTACAATGAGCAGTTCTTC
CDR3aa: CASSRGQGAYNEQFF

v_gene: TRBV9
len: 13
j_gene: TRBJ1-2
d_gene: NA
abundance: once
CDR3nt: TGTGCCAGCAGCGTAGACATGGGGCAGGGCTACACCTTC
CDR3aa: CASSVDMGQGYTF

v_gene: TRBV15
len: 14
j_gene: TRBJ1-2
d_gene: TRBD1
abundance: NA
CDR3nt: TGTGCCACCAGCAGAGCCGACAGGGGCTATGGCTACACCTTC
CDR3aa: CATSRADRGYGYTF

v_gene: TRBV5-4
len: 13
j_gene: TRBJ1-2
d_gene: TRBD1
abundance: NA
CDR3nt: TGTGCCCAGGGGACAGGGGGTAACTATGGCTACACCTTC
CDR3aa: CAQGTGGNYGYTF

v_gene: TRBV18
len: 15
j_gene: TRBJ1-2
d_gene: TRBD1
abundance: NA
CDR3nt: TGTGCCAGCTCACCAGCGGCCAGGGGGCTCCCTGGCTACACCTTC
CDR3aa: CASSPAARGLPGYTF

v_gene: TRBV10-3
len: 17
j_gene: TRBJ1-3
d_gene: NA
abundance: once
CDR3nt: TGTGCCATCAGTGATATTGCGGGGCGGGGCTCTGGAAACACCATATATTTT
CDR3aa: CAISDIAGRGSGNTIYF

v_gene: TRBV9
len: 15
j_gene: TRBJ2-1
d_gene: NA
abundance: NA
CDR3nt: TGTGCCAGCAGCCAAAGGCCCGTCGGGTACAATGAGCAGTTCTTC
CDR3aa: CASSQRPVGYNEQFF

v_gene: TRBV10-3
len: 15
j_gene: TRBJ2-1
d_gene: TRBD2
abundance: few
CDR3nt: TGTGCCATCAGTCGAACTAGCGTCCCCGACAATGAGCAGTTCTTC
CDR3aa: CAISRTSVPDNEQFF

v_gene: TRBV28
len: 16
j_gene: TRBJ2-1
d_gene: TRBD2
abundance: NA
CDR3nt: TGTGCCAGCAGACGAACTAGCGGGTTCCCCTACAATGAGCAGTTCTTC
CDR3aa: CASRRTSGFPYNEQFF

v_gene: TRBV28
len: 13
j_gene: TRBJ2-7
d_gene: NA
abundance: NA
CDR3nt: TGTGCCAGCAGAGGCAGGGATTGGGACGAGCAGTACTTC
CDR3aa: CASRGRDWDEQYF

v_gene: TRBV19
len: 14
j_gene: TRBJ1-6
d_gene: TRBD1
abundance: few
CDR3nt: TGTGCCAGTAGCCAACAGGGGGCAGGTTCACCCCTCCACTTT
CDR3aa: CASSQQGAGSPLHF